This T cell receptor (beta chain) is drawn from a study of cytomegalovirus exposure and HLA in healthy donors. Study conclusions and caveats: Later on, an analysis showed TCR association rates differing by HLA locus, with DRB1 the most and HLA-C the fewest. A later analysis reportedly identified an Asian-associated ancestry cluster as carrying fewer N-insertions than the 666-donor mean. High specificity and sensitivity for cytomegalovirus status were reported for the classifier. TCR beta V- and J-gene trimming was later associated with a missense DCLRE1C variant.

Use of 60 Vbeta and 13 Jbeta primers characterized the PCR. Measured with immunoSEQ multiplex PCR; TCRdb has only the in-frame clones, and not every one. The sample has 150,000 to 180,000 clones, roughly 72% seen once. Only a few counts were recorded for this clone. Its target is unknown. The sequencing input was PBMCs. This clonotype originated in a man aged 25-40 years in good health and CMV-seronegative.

The CDR3 bases are TGTGCCAGCAGCTCAAAGAGGGCCGCGCTGGACACTGAAGCTTTCTTT. Residues: CASSSKRAALDTEAFF. The chain is built from TRBV5-4 and TRBJ1-1; D not certain. From germline, CDR1 is SGHNT and CDR2 YYREEE (reference sequence). The CDR3 runs 16 residues. The V and J ends lost 3 bases and 3 bases respectively, with 18 bases between them. Together with reference TRBV5-4 and TRBJ1-1, the CDR3 gives the full variable domain: ETGVTQSPTHLIKTRGQQVTLRCSSQSGHNTVSWYQQALGQGPQFIFQYYREEENGRGNFPPRFSGLQFPNYSSELNVNALELDDSALYLCASSSKRAALDTEAFFGQGTRLTVV.